Sequencing of this T cell receptor beta chain was carried out in a study of beta chain features in type 1 diabetes. Study-wide results and caveats: Compared to healthy donors, patients appeared to have naive, central memory and Treg TCRB repertoires that were more alike. There was a possibility that cDNA sequencing over-represented cells with high TCR expression. Across all four CD4+ subsets, people with type 1 diabetes showed modestly shorter TCRB CDR3s.

As concerns this clone: Its antigen is unidentified.

The sequenced template was cDNA made from the entire isolated RNA. Approximately 3.5 million reads was the average for naive, central memory and regulatory T cell samples. Generated by immunoSEQ multiplex PCR, the TCRdb table keeps only in-frame clones and is missing some. The table has a few hundred thousand clones, around 10% seen once. The CDR3 extends over 14 amino acids. V lost 3 bases, J lost 0 bases, and 3 bases lay in between. Germline V lookup: CDR1 SEHNR, CDR2 FQNEAQ (reference sequence). The chain carries TRBV7-9 and TRBJ2-6; no firm D call. This sequence was found in a man aged 30 to 39 with type 1 diabetes. What was sequenced was central memory CD4+ T cells from blood. The CDR3 sequence is CASSLNSGANVLTF. For the CDR3, the DNA is TGTGCCAGCAGCTTGAACTCTGGGGCCAACGTCCTGACTTTC.